This T cell receptor beta chain was recovered during a study of Ad26.COV2.S vaccination and SARS-CoV-2 variants. Study background: The vaccine Ad26.COV2.S was put into the muscle once, or twice with 56 days between.

The germline V gene has CDR1 ENHRY and CDR2 SYGVKD. V gave up 2 bases and J gave up 0 bases, with 10 bases separating them. CDR3 length: 15 amino acids. The treatment here: approximately 18 received Ad26.COV2.S at low or high dose, single or two shots; several received placebo; per-sample allocation not given. Vaccine and placebo recipients were sampled on day 63 after the first injection. An adult of 18-55 years in Boston served as donor. As its vector, the vaccine had Ad26, which expressed Wuhan-strain SARS-CoV-2 spike. Method: immunoSEQ multiplex PCR; TCRdb's copy keeps in-frame clones and lacks some. The data hold about 680,000 clones, with 80% to 90% observed a single time.

The chain uses TRBV10-3 and TRBJ1-1; D unresolved. The source of this sequence is a person between 18 and 60 years old who received the Ad26.COV2.S COVID-19 vaccine or a placebo. The specimen comprised peripheral blood, sampled in a trial of Ad26.COV2.S vaccine versus placebo. The CDR3 loop reads CAISEKVDLNTEAFF. The CDR3 DNA follows: TGTGCCATCAGTGAGAAGGTGGATTTGAACACTGAAGCTTTCTTT.